In this sample, the clone carrying this T cell receptor beta chain turned up many times. The target antigen is unknown. One entry per CDR3 protein, called by TCRdb with MiXCR from the reads. There are hundreds of thousands of distinct CDR3 sequences in the sample; roughly a sixth occur only once, and 12% lies in the top ten. The data belong to a study of T cell repertoires in cytomegalovirus infection. In the study overall: In public TCR beta signatures, there were indications of both CMV infection and matching HLA type.

CDR1 is SGHVS and CDR2 is FNYEAQ in the germline V gene. Germline trimming cut 0 bases from V and 7 bases from J; bases unmatched to any gene: 10. The CDR3 runs 17 residues. General study points: In two of eight donors, the top clonotype was HLA-C-restricted CMV-specific. There were carriers of CMV plus the relevant HLA, and cumulative public TCR beta family frequency identified them.

The rearrangement joins TRBV7-6 to TRBJ2-1; TRBD2 agrees at 9 bases. Sequenced sample: PBMCs. This TCR was recovered from a human donor in good health (CMV status not recorded). Some clones in this sample may be carry-over from other donors' samples. This chain's CDR3 is CASSLAEASGTLNEQFF. For the CDR3, the DNA is TGTGCCAGCAGCTTAGCGGAGGCTAGCGGGACCCTTAATGAGCAGTTCTTC.